The present T cell receptor beta chain was sequenced within a study of neurological immune-mediated disorders. Germline V CDR1 and CDR2: SGDLS, YYNGEE. The CDR3 runs 14 residues. Germline trimming cut 3 bases from V and 7 bases from J; bases unmatched to any gene: 6. This clonotype has at least ten counts. TCRdb independently ran MiXCR on the 5' RACE reads; one entry per CDR3 protein. The sample has 85,000 to 100,000 distinct CDR3 sequences, 3% to 4.5% seen once; the top ten hold around 6%. Sequenced: PBMCs. The J gene is TRBJ1-5, the V gene TRBV9; TRBD1 agrees at 8 bases. This TCR derives from a woman under 30 with multiple sclerosis. CDR3 bases: TGTGCCAGCAGCGACACAGGGGGTGGACAGCCCCAGCATTTT. Protein product: CASSDTGGGQPQHF.